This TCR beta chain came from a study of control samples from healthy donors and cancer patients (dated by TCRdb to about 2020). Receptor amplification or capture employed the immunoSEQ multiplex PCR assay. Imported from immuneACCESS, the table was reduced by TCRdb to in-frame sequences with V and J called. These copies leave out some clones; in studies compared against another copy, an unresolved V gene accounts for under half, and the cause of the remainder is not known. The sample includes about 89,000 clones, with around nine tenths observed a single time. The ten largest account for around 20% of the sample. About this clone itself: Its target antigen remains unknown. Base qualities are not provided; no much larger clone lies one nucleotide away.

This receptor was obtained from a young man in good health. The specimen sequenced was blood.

Here is the DNA: TGCGCCAGCAGCTTGGGCTCCCCCCCCGGGGAGCTGTTTTTT. Its amino acids are CASSLGSPPGELFF. Here the chain combines TRBV5-1 and TRBJ2-2, with the D gene not clear enough to name. Trimming at the junction amounts to 0 bases on V and 6 bases on J, and the germline ends lie 9 bases apart. The CDR3 has 14 amino acids, counting the end cysteine and phenylalanine. Of all the DNA, just the CDR3 is kept, 42 bases in frame from base 1. The germline V gene provides CDR1 SGHRS and CDR2 YFSETQ.